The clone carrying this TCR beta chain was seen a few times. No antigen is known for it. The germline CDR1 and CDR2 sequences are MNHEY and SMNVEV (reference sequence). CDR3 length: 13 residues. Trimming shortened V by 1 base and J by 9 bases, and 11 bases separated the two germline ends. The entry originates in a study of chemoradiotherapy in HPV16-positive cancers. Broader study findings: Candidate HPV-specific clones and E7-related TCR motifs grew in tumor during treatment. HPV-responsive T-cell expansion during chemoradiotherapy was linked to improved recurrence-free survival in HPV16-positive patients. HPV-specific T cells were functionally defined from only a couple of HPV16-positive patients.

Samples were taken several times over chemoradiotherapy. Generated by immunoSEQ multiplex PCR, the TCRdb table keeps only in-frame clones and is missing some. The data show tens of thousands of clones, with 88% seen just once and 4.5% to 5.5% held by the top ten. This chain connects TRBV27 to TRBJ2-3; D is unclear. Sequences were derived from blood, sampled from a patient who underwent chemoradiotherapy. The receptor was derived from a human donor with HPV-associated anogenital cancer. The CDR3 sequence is CASSLFNSRTQYF. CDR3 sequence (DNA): TGTGCCAGCAGTTTATTCAACAGTAGGACGCAGTATTTT.